These 14 T cell receptor beta chains came from one sample sequenced in a study of low-dose radiotherapy and immunotherapy resistance in tumors. TRAV- and TRBV-specific primers were used for first-strand cDNA, which covered alpha and beta chains. The authors amplified TCRs for around 20 PCR cycles with a constant-region primer and a V-primer adapter. TCRdb reanalysed the reads using MiXCR and keeps one entry per CDR3 protein. The sample records 35,000 to 50,000 distinct CDR3 sequences, less than 30% being singletons. As for time point: after trial treatment. Indicated treatment: LDRT plus nivolumab, ipilimumab, low-dose cyclophosphamide and aspirin (RACIN trial). The sample was PBMCs, taken after low-dose radiotherapy plus immunotherapy. Source of these receptors: a male donor with prostate cancer.

This clonotype was observed many times. The chain has TRBV6-5 and TRBJ1-2; D gene ambiguous. Germline V CDR1 and CDR2: MNHEY, SVGAGI. This CDR3 has 15 amino acids. The V end lost 5 bases, the J end lost 5 bases, and 18 bases lay between the germline ends. The CDR3 sequence: CASSGLGATTYGYTF. The CDR3 nucleotides read TGTGCCAGCAGTGGATTGGGAGCTACGACTTATGGCTACACCTTC.

This clonotype was picked up many times. The CDR3 loop is CSVGLANTGELFF. CDR3 DNA sequence: TGCAGCGTTGGACTAGCGAACACCGGGGAGCTGTTTTTT. The J gene is TRBJ2-2, the V gene TRBV29-1; D may be TRBD2 (6 bases). The V end lost 4 bases, the J end lost 0 bases, and 6 bases lay between the germline ends. The germline V gene encodes CDR1 SQVTM and CDR2 ANQGSEA. The CDR3 totals 13 residues.

This clonotype was recorded at least ten times. The chain links TRBV6-2 or TRBV6-3 to TRBJ2-3, with a tentative D call TRBD2 (6 bases). CDR1 is MNHEY, CDR2 SVGEGT, per germline. Between the trimmed V and J ends, which lost 5 bases and 5 bases, there was a span of 17 bases. This CDR3 has 15 residues. CDR3 nucleotide sequence: TGTGCCAGCAGTGATAGATTGGGACTTCTAGATACGCAGTATTTT. Its translation: CASSDRLGLLDTQYF.

This clonotype was recorded at least ten times. This chain uses TRBV10-3 with TRBJ2-7; 10 positions agree with TRBD2. J gave up 6 bases and V 1 base, and 3 bases lay outside the gene matches. Germline V CDR1 and CDR2: ENHRY, SYGVKD. CDR3 size: 14 residues. CDR3 loop: CAISEFLAGVEQYF. The CDR3 DNA reads as TGTGCCATCAGTGAGTTTCTAGCGGGGGTCGAGCAGTACTTC.

Many counts were recorded for this clonotype. The chain employs TRBV6-8 and TRBJ2-2; no reliable D call. The CDR3 length is 14 residues. Looked up from germline, CDR1 is MNHGY and CDR2 is SAAAGT. V was pared by 6 bases and J by 4 bases, with 12 bases between. CDR3 sequence reads: CASSQMAATGELFF. The CDR3 bases are TGTGCCAGCAGCCAAATGGCAGCCACCGGGGAGCTGTTTTTT.

This clonotype was observed many times. The rearrangement uses TRBV1 and TRBJ2-3. TRBV1 is tagged as a pseudogene. This CDR3 spans 8 amino acids. CDR3 protein: CTIRQSYF. DNA of the CDR3: TGCACCATCAGACAGTCGTATTTT.

This clonotype has more than one count but fewer than ten. The gene calls are TRBV2 and TRBJ2-1; 8 bases fit TRBD2. V lost 10 bases to trimming and J lost 7 bases; unmatched junction nucleotides: 9. The CDR3 loop spans 13 amino acids. Germline loops: CDR1 SNHLY, CDR2 FYNNEI. The CDR3: CATGIAGLNEQFF. The CDR3 nucleotides are TGTGCCACGGGGATAGCGGGGTTAAATGAGCAGTTCTTC. Looking up the rest from reference TRBV2 and TRBJ2-1 gives the full variable domain: EPEVTQTPSHQVTQMGQEVILRCVPISNHLYFYWYRQILGQKVEFLVSFYNNEISEKSEIFDDQFSVERPDGSNFTLKIRSTKLEDSAMYFCATGIAGLNEQFFGPGTRLTVL.

This clonotype was observed many times. CDR3 coding DNA: TGTGCCAGCAGCCCCCGTACCGGGCTCACAGATACGCAGTATTTT. This codes for CASSPRTGLTDTQYF. The genes are TRBV5-4 and TRBJ2-3; no definite D call. CDR1 is SGHNT, CDR2 YYREEE, per germline (reference sequence). The CDR3 extends over 15 amino acids. Between the trimmed V and J ends, which lost 4 bases and 2 bases, there was a span of 14 bases. Using reference TRBV5-4 and TRBJ2-3 for the parts outside the CDR3, the full variable domain is ETGVTQSPTHLIKTRGQQVTLRCSSQSGHNTVSWYQQALGQGPQFIFQYYREEENGRGNFPPRFSGLQFPNYSSELNVNALELDDSALYLCASSPRTGLTDTQYFGPGTRLTVL.

In its sample, this clonotype was seen many times. The chain employs TRBV4-2 and TRBJ2-1; 9 bases are shared with TRBD2. The CDR3 contains 17 residues. Germline CDR1 is LGHNA and CDR2 is YNFKEQ. V shed 0 bases, J shed 6 bases, and the junction held 9 bases outside the gene matches. DNA for the CDR3: TGTGCCAGCAGCCAAGATCTAGGGCGGGGGGGGAGCAATGAGCAGTTCTTC. Protein: CASSQDLGRGGSNEQFF.

This clonotype was counted at least ten times. The chain has TRBV7-9 and TRBJ2-1; D ambiguous. The CDR3 spans 12 residues. Germline V gives CDR1 SEHNR, CDR2 FQNEAQ (reference sequence). Between the trimmed V and J ends, which lost 5 bases and 3 bases, there was a span of 5 bases. The CDR3 DNA reads TGTGCCAGCAGCAACTACTACAATGAGCAGTTCTTC. Amino acids: CASSNYYNEQFF. Filled out from reference TRBV7-9 and TRBJ2-1, the complete variable domain reads DTGVSQNPRHKITKRGQNVTFRCDPISEHNRLYWYRQTLGQGPEFLTYFQNEAQLEKSRLLSDRFSAERPKGSFSTLEIQRTEQGDSAMYLCASSNYYNEQFFGPGTRLTVL.

This chain's CDR3 is CSPGQDINEQFF. In DNA, the CDR3 is TGCAGTCCGGGACAGGATATCAATGAGCAGTTCTTC. V is TRBV20-1 and J is TRBJ2-1; TRBD1 aligns across 8 bases. Germline V lookup: CDR1 DFQATT, CDR2 SNEGSKA (reference sequence). The CDR3 has 12 amino acids. With V trimmed by 8 bases and J by 6 bases, 6 bases remained unmatched.

This clonotype was observed at least ten times. V is TRBV15 and J is TRBJ1-1; no reliable D call. V lost 4 bases and J lost 1, with 10 bases in between. There are 14 residues in the CDR3. The germline CDR1 and CDR2 sequences are LNHNV and YYDKDF (reference sequence). The CDR3 DNA follows: TGTGCCACCAGCATCTACCAGACGAACACTGAAGCTTTCTTT. Protein sequence: CATSIYQTNTEAFF. The entire variable domain, with the rest obtained from reference TRBV15 and TRBJ1-1, is as follows: DAMVIQNPRYQVTQFGKPVTLSCSQTLNHNVMYWYQQKSSQAPKLLFHYYDKDFNNEADTPDNFQSRRPNTSFCFLDIRSPGLGDTAMYLCATSIYQTNTEAFFGQGTRLTVV.

This clonotype was detected ten times or more. The rearrangement links TRBV6-2 or TRBV6-3 to TRBJ2-1; TRBD2 aligns across 9 bases. CDR1 is MNHEY, CDR2 SVGEGT, per germline. The V segment lost 0 bases and the J segment 9 bases; nucleotides outside the gene matches: 6. This CDR3 comprises 15 residues. CDR3 nucleotides: TGTGCCAGCAGTTACTCGGGCGGGGGGGCGGGTGAGCAGTTCTTC. It is translated as CASSYSGGGAGEQFF.

This clonotype was recorded many times. The chain is built from TRBV6-1 and TRBJ2-4, with TRBD1 matching over 8 bases. CDR1 is MNHNS and CDR2 is SASEGT in the germline V gene. This CDR3 comprises 18 residues. V was clipped by 4 bases and J by 1 base; unmatched bases: 12. The CDR3 DNA reads TGTGCCAGCAGTGCACAGGGGGTCGGACCGGGGGCCAAAAACATTCAGTACTTC. It specifies CASSAQGVGPGAKNIQYF.